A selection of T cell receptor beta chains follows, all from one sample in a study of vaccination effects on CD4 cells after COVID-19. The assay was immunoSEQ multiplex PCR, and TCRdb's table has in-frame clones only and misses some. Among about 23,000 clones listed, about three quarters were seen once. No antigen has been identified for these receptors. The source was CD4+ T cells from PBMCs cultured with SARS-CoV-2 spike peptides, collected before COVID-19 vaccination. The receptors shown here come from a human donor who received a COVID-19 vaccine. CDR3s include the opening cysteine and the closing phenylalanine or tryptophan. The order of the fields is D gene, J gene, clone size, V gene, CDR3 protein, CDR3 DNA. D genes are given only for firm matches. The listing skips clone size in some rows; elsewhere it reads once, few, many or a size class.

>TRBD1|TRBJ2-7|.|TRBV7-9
CASLDGTAYEQYF
TGTGCCAGCTTAGACGGGACAGCTTACGAGCAGTACTTC
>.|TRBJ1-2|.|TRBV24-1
CATSDLTANGYTF
TGTGCCACCAGTGATTTGACAGCTAATGGCTACACCTTC
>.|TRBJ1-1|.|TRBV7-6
CASSLLDRDNGNTEAFF
TGTGCCAGCAGCTTACTCGACCGGGACAACGGGAACACTGAAGCTTTCTTT
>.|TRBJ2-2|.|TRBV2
CASSEATLTWTLNTGELFF
TGTGCCAGCAGTGAAGCGACATTAACTTGGACACTCAACACCGGGGAGCTGTTTTTT
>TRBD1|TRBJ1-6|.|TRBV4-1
CASSQDGGVRGPRTYNSPLHF
TGCGCCAGCAGCCAAGATGGGGGCGTAAGGGGGCCTCGAACTTATAATTCACCCCTCCACTTT
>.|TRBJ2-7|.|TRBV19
CASSIRPRQDYEQYF
TGTGCCAGTAGTATCCGACCTCGACAGGACTACGAGCAGTACTTC
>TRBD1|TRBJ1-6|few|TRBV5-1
CASSSGPGQGNSPLHF
TGCGCCAGCAGCTCCGGACCGGGACAGGGGAATTCACCCCTCCACTTT
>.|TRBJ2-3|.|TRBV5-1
CASSYGGVADTQYF
TGCGCCAGCAGCTACGGTGGGGTGGCAGATACGCAGTATTTT
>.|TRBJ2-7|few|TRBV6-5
CASSYPPAYEQYF
TGTGCCAGCAGTTACCCTCCTGCGTACGAGCAGTACTTC
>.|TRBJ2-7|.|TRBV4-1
CASSQVIGKRRVETYEQYF
TGCGCCAGCAGCCAAGTCATCGGGAAAAGACGGGTAGAAACCTACGAGCAGTACTTC
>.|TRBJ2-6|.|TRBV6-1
CASSEAPDSGANVLTF
TGTGCCAGCAGTGAAGCCCCGGACTCTGGGGCCAACGTCCTGACTTTC
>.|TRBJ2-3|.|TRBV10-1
CASSSGVLTDTQYF
TGCGCCAGCAGTTCGGGAGTGCTCACAGATACGCAGTATTTT
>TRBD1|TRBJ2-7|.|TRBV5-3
CARSLSSGTGPIPLSLAPYEQYF
TGTGCCAGAAGCTTATCTTCCGGGACAGGGCCCATCCCACTCTCCCTAGCTCCCTACGAGCAGTACTTC
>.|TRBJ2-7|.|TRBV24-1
CATSDPRGGNEQYF
TGTGCCACCAGTGACCCCAGGGGGGGGAACGAGCAGTACTTC
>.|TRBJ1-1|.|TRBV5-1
CASSLMEPTEAFF
TGCGCCAGCAGCTTGATGGAACCGACTGAAGCTTTCTTT
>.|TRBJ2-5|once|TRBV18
CASSPAQVETQYF
TGTGCCAGCTCACCGGCCCAGGTGGAGACCCAGTACTTC
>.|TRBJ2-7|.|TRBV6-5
CASRTHLGSGYEQYF
TGTGCCAGCAGGACCCATTTAGGGTCGGGATACGAGCAGTACTTC
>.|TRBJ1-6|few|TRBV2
CASKGRLGGNSPLHF
TGTGCCAGCAAGGGCAGGTTGGGTGGGAATTCACCCCTCCACTTT
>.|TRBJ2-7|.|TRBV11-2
CASSGSAGGSSYEQYF
TGTGCCAGCAGCGGTTCAGCTGGGGGGAGCTCCTACGAGCAGTACTTC
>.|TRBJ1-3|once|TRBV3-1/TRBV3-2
CASSHVSWTHTRNTIYF
TGTGCCAGCAGCCATGTGAGTTGGACGCACACTCGAAACACCATATATTTT
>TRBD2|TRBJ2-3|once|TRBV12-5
CASGPRTSGRGDTQYF
TGTGCTAGTGGTCCTCGGACTAGCGGGAGAGGGGATACGCAGTATTTT
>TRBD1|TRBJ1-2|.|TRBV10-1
CASSPTGVNYGYTF
TGCGCCAGCAGCCCGACAGGGGTAAACTATGGCTACACCTTC
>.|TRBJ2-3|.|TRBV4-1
CASSQGSPGDTQYF
TGCGCCAGCAGCCAAGGATCCCCAGGAGATACGCAGTATTTT
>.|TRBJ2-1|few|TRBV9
CASSVISSGATFPEQFF
TGTGCCAGCAGCGTAATATCTTCCGGGGCCACGTTTCCTGAGCAGTTCTTC
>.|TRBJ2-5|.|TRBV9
CASSVGGTLGVETQYF
TGTGCCAGCAGCGTAGGCGGGACGCTTGGGGTAGAGACCCAGTACTTC
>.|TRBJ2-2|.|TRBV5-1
CASSLLLNTGELFF
TGCGCCAGCAGCTTACTCCTGAACACCGGGGAGCTGTTTTTT
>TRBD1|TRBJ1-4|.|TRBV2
CASSDVRDRGEKLFF
TGTGCCAGCAGTGATGTTCGGGACAGGGGGGAGAAACTGTTTTTT
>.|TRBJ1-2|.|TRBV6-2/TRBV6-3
CASSYSGQGGGYTF
TGTGCCAGCAGTTACTCGGGGCAGGGCGGCGGCTACACCTTC
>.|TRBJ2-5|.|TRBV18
CATTAQETQYF
TGTGCCACCACTGCGCAAGAGACCCAGTACTTC
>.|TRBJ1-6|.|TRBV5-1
CASSQHPGRNNSPLHF
TGCGCCAGCAGCCAGCACCCAGGGAGAAATAATTCACCCCTCCACTTT
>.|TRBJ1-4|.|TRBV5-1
CASSRTGGTNEKLFF
TGCGCCAGCAGTAGGACCGGGGGAACTAATGAAAAACTGTTTTTT
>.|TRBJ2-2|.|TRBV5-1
CASSDPTGTGELFF
TGCGCCAGCAGCGATCCGACTGGAACCGGGGAGCTGTTTTTT
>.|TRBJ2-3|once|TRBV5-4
CASSSEWVDKDTQYF
TGTGCCAGCAGCTCGGAATGGGTTGACAAAGATACGCAGTATTTT
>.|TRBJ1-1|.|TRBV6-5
CASSHKGYGTEAFF
TGTGCCAGCAGTCATAAGGGGTATGGGACTGAAGCTTTCTTT
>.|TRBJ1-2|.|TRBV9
CASKGFSGYTF
TGTGCCAGCAAGGGGTTTTCAGGCTACACCTTC
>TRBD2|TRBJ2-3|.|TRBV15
CATSPSGTSGSPRSTDTQYF
TGTGCCACCAGCCCCTCAGGGACTAGCGGGAGTCCTCGCAGCACAGATACGCAGTATTTT
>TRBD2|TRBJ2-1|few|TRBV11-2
CASSLGLAGVNEQFF
TGTGCCAGCAGCTTAGGCCTAGCGGGAGTGAATGAGCAGTTCTTC
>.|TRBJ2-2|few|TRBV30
CAWSVGHTTGELFF
TGTGCCTGGAGTGTCGGTCACACCACCGGGGAGCTGTTTTTT
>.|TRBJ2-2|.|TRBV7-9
CASHGENGNTGELFF
TGTGCCAGCCATGGGGAAAACGGTAACACCGGGGAGCTGTTTTTT
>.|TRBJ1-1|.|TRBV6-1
CASSEGGSWAEAFF
TGTGCCAGCAGTGAAGGGGGGAGTTGGGCTGAAGCTTTCTTT
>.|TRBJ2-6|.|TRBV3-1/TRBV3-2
CASRWSSGANVLTF
TGTGCCAGCAGATGGAGCTCTGGGGCCAACGTCCTGACTTTC
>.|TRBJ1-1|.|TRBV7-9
CASSLMVTEAFF
TGTGCCAGCAGCTTAATGGTCACTGAAGCTTTCTTT
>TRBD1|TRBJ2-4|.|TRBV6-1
CASSDWTGTKNIQYF
TGTGCCAGCAGTGATTGGACAGGGACCAAAAACATTCAGTACTTC
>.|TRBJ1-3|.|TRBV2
CASERDGQSGNTIYF
TGTGCCAGCGAACGGGACGGACAATCTGGAAACACCATATATTTT
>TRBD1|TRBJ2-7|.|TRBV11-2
CASSLEGQVGIYEQYF
TGTGCCAGCAGCTTAGAGGGACAGGTGGGAATATACGAGCAGTACTTC
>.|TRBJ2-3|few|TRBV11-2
CASSLDLPGTSTDTQYF
TGTGCCAGCAGCTTAGATCTGCCCGGAACTAGCACAGATACGCAGTATTTT
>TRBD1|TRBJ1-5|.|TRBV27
CATGQGNQPQHF
TGTGCCACCGGACAGGGCAATCAGCCCCAGCATTTT
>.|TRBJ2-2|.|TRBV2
CASSKMTGFTGELFF
TGTGCCAGCAGCAAAATGACAGGATTCACCGGGGAGCTGTTTTTT
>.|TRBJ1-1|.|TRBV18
CASSEAQGSTEAFF
TGTGCCAGCTCAGAAGCTCAGGGCTCCACTGAAGCTTTCTTT